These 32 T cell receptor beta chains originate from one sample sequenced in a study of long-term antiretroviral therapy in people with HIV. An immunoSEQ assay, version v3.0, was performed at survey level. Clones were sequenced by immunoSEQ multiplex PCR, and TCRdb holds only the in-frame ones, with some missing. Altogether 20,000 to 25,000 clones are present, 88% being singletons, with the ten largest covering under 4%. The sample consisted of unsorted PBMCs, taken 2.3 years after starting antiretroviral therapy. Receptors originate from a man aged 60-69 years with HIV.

CDR3 bases: TGTGCCAGCAGCGCCCTCCGGGACACTATCTATGGCTACACCTTC. It encodes CASSALRDTIYGYTF. The V gene is TRBV2, the J gene TRBJ1-2; possibly TRBD1 for D (6 bases). Germline V gene lookup returns CDR1 SNHLY and CDR2 FYNNEI. The CDR3 totals 15 residues. Trimming shortened V by 6 bases and J by 4 bases, and 18 bases separated the two germline ends.

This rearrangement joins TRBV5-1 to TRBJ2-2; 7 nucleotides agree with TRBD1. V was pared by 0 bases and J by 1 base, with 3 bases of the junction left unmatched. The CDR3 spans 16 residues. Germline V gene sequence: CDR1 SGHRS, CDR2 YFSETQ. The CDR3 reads CASSLEGARNTGELFF. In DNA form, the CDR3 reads TGCGCCAGCAGCTTGGAGGGGGCCCGGAACACCGGGGAGCTGTTTTTT.

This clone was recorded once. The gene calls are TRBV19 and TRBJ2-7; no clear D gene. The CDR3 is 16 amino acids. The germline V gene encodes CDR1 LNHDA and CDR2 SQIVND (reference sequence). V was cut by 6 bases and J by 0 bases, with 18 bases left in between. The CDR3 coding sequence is TGTGCCAGTAGCCCGGAGAATGGCCGGAGCTCCTACGAGCAGTACTTC. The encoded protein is CASSPENGRSSYEQYF.

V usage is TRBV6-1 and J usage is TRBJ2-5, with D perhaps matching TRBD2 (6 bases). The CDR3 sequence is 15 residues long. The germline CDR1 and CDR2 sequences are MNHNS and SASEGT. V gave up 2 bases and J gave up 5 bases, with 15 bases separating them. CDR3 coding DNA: TGTGCCAGCAGTGAATTAGGAGGGTCCGGGGAGACCCAGTACTTC. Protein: CASSELGGSGETQYF.

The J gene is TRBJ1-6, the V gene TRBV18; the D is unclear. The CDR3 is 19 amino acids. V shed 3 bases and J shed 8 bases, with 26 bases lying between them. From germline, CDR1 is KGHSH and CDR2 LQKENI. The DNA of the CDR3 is TGTGCCAGCTCACCCACCGATACATCTCTCGGGGTTTTGGATTCACCCCTCCACTTT. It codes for CASSPTDTSLGVLDSPLHF.

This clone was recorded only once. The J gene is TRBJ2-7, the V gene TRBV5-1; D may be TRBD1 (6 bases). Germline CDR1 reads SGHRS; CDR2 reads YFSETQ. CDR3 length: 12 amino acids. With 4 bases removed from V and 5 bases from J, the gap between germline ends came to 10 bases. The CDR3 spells CASSAQGNEQYF. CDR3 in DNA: TGCGCCAGCAGCGCACAGGGTAACGAGCAGTACTTC.

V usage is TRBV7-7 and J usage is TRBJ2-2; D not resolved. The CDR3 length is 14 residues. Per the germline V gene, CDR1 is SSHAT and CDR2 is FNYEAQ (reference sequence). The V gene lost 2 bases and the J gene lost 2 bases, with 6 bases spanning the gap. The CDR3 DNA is TGTGCCAGCAGCTTAACACACAACACCGGGGAGCTGTTTTTT. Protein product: CASSLTHNTGELFF.

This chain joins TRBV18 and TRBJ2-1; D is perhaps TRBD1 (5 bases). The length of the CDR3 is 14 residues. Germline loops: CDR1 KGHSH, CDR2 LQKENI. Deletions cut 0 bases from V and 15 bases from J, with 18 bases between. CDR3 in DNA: TGTGCCAGCTCACCACCGTCATACCCAGGGTCTGGGTTCTTC. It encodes CASSPPSYPGSGFF.

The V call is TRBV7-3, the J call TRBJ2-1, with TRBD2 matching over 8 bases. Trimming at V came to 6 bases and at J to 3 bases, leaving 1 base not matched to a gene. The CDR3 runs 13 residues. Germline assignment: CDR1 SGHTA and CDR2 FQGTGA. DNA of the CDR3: TGTGCCAGCAGTAGCGGGAACTACAATGAGCAGTTCTTC. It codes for CASSSGNYNEQFF.

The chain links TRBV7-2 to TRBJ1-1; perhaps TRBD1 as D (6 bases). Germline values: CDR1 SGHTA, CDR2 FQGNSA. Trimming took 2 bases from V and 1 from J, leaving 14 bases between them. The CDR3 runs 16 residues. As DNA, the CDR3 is TGTGCCAGCAGCTTAAGGTCGGGGGGCGGGAACACTGAAGCTTTCTTT. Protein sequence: CASSLRSGGGNTEAFF.

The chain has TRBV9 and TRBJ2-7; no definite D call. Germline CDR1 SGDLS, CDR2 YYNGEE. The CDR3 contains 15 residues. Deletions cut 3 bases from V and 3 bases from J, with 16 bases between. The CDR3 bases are TGTGCCAGCAGCGCAAGTGGTAGTCCCGACTACGAGCAGTACTTC. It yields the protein CASSASGSPDYEQYF.

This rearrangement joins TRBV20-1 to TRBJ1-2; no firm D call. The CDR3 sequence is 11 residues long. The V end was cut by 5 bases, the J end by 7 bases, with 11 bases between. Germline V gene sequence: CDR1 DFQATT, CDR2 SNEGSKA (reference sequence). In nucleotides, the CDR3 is TGCAGTGCTCTGGTCCTGCTTGGCTACACCTTC. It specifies CSALVLLGYTF.

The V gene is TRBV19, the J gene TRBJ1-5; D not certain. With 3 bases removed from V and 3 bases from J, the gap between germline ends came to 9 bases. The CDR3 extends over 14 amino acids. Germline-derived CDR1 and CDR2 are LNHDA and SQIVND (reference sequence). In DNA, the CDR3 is TGTGCCAGTAGTATCGTCGAAAACAATCAGCCCCAGCATTTT. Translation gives CASSIVENNQPQHF.

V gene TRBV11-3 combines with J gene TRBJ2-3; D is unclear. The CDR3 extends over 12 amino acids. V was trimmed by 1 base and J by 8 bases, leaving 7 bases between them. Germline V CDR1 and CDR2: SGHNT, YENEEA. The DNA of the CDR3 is TGTGCCAGCAGCTTAGGGTCGGGTACGCAGTATTTT. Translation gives CASSLGSGTQYF.

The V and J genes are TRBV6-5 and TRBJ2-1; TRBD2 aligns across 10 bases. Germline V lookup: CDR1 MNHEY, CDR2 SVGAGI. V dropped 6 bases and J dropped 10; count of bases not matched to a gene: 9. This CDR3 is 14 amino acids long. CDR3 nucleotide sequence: TGTGCCAGCAGAATAGCGGGGGGTCACCTCGAGCAGTTCTTC. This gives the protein CASRIAGGHLEQFF.

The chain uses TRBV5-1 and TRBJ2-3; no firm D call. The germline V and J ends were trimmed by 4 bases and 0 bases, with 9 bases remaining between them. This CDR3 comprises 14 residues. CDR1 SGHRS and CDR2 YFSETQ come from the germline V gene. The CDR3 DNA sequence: TGCGCCAGCAGCATGGGGTCTAGCACAGATACGCAGTATTTT. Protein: CASSMGSSTDTQYF.

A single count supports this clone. CDR3 sequence reads: CASSGQGWGTEAFF. In DNA, the CDR3 is TGCGCCAGCAGCGGACAGGGCTGGGGGACTGAAGCTTTCTTT. The gene calls are TRBV5-1 and TRBJ1-1; 8 bases fit TRBD1. The CDR3 sequence is 14 residues long. V lost 4 bases and J lost 5; bases outside the gene matches: 7. Germline V lookup: CDR1 SGHRS, CDR2 YFSETQ.

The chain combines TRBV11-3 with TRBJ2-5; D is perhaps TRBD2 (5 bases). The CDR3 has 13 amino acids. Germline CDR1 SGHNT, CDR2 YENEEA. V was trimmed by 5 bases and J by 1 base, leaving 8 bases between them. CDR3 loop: CASSLGLQETQYF. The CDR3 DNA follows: TGTGCCAGCAGCCTCGGACTCCAAGAGACCCAGTACTTC.

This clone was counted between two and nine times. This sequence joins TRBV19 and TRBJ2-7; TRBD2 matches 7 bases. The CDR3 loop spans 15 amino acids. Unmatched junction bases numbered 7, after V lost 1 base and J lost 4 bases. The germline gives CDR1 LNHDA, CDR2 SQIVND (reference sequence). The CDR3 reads CASSIAQRGVYEQYF. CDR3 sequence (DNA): TGTGCCAGTAGTATAGCTCAGCGGGGAGTTTACGAGCAGTACTTC.

Here the CDR3 reads CAWSSGAMTMFEAFF. For the CDR3, the DNA is TGTGCCTGGAGCTCCGGAGCAATGACGATGTTTGAAGCTTTCTTT. The rearrangement links TRBV30 to TRBJ1-1; D unresolved. Germline lookup yields CDR1 GTSNPN and CDR2 SVGIG (reference sequence). V lost 3 bases to trimming and J lost 7 bases, with 21 bases between them. This CDR3 has 15 residues.

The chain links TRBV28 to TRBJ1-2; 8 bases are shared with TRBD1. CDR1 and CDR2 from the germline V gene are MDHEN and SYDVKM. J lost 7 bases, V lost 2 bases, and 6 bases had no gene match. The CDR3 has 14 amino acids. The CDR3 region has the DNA TGTGCCAGCAGTTTAACAGGGGGGCTCTCTGGCTACACCTTC. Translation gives CASSLTGGLSGYTF.

CDR3 DNA sequence: TGTGCCAGCAGCGTAGATGGGGGGGCGTCTGGAAACATTCAGTACTTC. The encoded protein is CASSVDGGASGNIQYF. The chain recombines TRBV9 with TRBJ2-4; D is perhaps TRBD2 (7 bases). Trimming stripped 0 bases from V and 6 bases from J, with 16 bases between. CDR1 is SGDLS, CDR2 YYNGEE, per germline. There are 16 residues in the CDR3.

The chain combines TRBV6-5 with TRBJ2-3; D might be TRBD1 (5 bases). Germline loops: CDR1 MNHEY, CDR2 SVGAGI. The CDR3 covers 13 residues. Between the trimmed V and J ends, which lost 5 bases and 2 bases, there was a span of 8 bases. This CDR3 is CASSPTATDTQYF. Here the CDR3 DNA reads TGTGCCAGCAGTCCGACAGCCACAGATACGCAGTATTTT.

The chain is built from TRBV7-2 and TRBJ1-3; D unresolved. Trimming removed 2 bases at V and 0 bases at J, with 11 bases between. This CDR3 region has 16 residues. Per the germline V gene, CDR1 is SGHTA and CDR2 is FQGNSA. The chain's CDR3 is CASSLQQPFSGNTIYF. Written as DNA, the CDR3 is TGTGCCAGCAGCTTACAACAGCCATTCTCTGGAAACACCATATATTTT.

The CDR3 loop is CASSPVFSSGSEAFF. In nucleotides, the CDR3 is TGTGCCAGCAGCCCTGTCTTTAGTTCTGGGAGTGAAGCTTTCTTT. This chain joins TRBV5-4 and TRBJ1-1; D remains unclear. Germline CDR1 is SGHNT and CDR2 is YYREEE (reference sequence). Trimming stripped 4 bases from V and 7 bases from J, with 20 bases between. CDR3 size: 15 residues.

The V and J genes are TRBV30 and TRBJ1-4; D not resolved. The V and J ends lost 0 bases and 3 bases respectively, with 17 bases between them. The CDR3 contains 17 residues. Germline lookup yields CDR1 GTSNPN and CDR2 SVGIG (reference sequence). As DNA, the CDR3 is TGTGCCTGGAGTGTAAGGTACTCGACGGTGCCTAATGAAAAACTGTTTTTT. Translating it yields CAWSVRYSTVPNEKLFF.

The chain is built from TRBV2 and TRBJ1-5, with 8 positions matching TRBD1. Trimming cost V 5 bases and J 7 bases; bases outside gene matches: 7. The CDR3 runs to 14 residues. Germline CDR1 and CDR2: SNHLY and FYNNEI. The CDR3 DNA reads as TGTGCCAGCAGTCCCCCGGACAGGGACCAGCCCCAGCATTTT. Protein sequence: CASSPPDRDQPQHF.

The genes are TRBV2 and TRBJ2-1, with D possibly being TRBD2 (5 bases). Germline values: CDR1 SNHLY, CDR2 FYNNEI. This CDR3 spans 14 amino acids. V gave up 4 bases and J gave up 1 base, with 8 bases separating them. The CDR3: CASSAGESYNEQFF. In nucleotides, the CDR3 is TGTGCCAGCAGTGCCGGGGAATCCTACAATGAGCAGTTCTTC.

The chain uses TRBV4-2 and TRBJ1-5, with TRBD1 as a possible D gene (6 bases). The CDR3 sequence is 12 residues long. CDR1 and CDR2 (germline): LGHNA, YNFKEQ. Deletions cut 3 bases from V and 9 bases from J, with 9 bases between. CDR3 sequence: CASSQGAPPQHF. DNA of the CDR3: TGTGCCAGCAGCCAGGGGGCCCCGCCCCAGCATTTT.

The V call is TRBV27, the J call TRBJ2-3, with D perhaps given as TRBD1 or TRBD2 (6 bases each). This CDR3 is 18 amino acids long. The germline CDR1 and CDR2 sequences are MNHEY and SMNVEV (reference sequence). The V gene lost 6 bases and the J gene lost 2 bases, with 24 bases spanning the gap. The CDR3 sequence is CASRRGEHSGSYTDTQYF. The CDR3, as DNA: TGTGCCAGCAGGAGGGGGGAACATAGCGGATCCTACACAGATACGCAGTATTTT.

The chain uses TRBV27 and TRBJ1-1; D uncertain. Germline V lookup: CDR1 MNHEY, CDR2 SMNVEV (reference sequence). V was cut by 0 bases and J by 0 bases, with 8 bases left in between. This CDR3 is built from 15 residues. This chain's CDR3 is CASSLSTPLNTEAFF. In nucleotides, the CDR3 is TGTGCCAGCAGTTTATCGACCCCACTGAACACTGAAGCTTTCTTT.

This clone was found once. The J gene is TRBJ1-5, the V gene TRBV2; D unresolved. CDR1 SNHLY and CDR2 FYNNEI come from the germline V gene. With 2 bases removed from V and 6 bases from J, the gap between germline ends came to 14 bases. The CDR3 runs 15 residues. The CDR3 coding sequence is TGTGCCAGCAGTGAATACGGGTCGGTGGGTCAGCCCCAGCATTTT. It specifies CASSEYGSVGQPQHF.